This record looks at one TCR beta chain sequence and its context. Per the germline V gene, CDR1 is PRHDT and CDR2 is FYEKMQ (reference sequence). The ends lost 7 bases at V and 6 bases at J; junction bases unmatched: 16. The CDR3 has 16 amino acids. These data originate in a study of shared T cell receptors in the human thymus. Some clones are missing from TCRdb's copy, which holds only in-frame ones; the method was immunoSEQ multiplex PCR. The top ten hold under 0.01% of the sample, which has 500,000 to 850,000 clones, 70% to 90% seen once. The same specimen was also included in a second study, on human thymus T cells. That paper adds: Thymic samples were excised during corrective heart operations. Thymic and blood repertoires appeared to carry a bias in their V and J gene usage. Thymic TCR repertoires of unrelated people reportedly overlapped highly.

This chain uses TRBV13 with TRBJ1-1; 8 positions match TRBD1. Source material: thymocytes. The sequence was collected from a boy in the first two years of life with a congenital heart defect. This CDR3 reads CASTVRDRFPKPEAFF. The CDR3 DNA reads TGTGCCAGCACTGTCCGGGACAGGTTTCCGAAGCCTGAAGCTTTCTTT.